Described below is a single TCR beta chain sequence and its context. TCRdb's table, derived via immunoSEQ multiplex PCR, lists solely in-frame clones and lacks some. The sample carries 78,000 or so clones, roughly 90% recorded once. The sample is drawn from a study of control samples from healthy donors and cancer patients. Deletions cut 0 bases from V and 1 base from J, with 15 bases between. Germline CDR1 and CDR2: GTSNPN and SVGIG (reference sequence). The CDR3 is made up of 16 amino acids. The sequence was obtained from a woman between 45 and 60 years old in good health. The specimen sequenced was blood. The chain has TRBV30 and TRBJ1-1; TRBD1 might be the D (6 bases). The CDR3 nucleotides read TGTGCCTGGAGTGTAGGGTTGGGGGGCTGGAACACTGAAGCTTTCTTT. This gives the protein CAWSVGLGGWNTEAFF. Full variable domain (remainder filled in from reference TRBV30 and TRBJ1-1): SQTIHQWPATLVQPVGSPLSLECTVEGTSNPNLYWYRQAAGRGLQLLFYSVGIGQISSEVPQNLSASRPQDRQFILSSKKLLLSDSGFYLCAWSVGLGGWNTEAFFGQGTRLTVV.